A single sample is the source of the 2 T cell receptor beta chains below, sequenced in a study of blood T cell repertoires in COVID-19. The repertoire was sequenced with immunoSEQ multiplex PCR; TCRdb's copy has only in-frame clones and lacks some. The data show about 140,000 clones, 65% to 90% seen once. Sequenced material: peripheral blood. These receptors all stem from a middle-aged man with acute or convalescent COVID-19.

The chain combines TRBV6-2 or TRBV6-3 with TRBJ1-1, with D tentatively TRBD1 (6 bases). Germline CDR1 is MNHEY and CDR2 is SVGEGT. Trimming stripped 5 bases from V and 6 bases from J, with 22 bases between. CDR3 size: 16 residues. The CDR3 nucleotides read TGTGCCAGCAGTCCGGACAGAAACCAGTCGAGGCCTGAAGCTTTCTTT. This codes for CASSPDRNQSRPEAFF.

The CDR3 nucleotides read TGCGCCAGCAGCTTGGGACAGGGATCCACAGATACGCAGTATTTT. The encoded protein is CASSLGQGSTDTQYF. J is TRBJ2-3 and V is TRBV5-1, with 7 bases fitting TRBD1. This CDR3 comprises 15 residues. Germline loops: CDR1 SGHRS, CDR2 YFSETQ. V lost 0 bases to trimming and J lost 2 bases; unmatched junction nucleotides: 3.